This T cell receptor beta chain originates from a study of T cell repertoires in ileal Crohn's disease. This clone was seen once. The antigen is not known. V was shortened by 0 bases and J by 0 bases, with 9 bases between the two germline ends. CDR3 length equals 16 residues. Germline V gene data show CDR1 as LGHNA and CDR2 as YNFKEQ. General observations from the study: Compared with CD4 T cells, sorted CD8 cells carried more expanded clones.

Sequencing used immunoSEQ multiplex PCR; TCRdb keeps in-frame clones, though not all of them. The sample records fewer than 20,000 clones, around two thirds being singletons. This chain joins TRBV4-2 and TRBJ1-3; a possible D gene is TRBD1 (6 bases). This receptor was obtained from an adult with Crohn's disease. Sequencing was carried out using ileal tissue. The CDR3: CASSQEGADSGNTIYF. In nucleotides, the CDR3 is TGTGCCAGCAGCCAAGAGGGGGCAGACTCTGGAAACACCATATATTTT.